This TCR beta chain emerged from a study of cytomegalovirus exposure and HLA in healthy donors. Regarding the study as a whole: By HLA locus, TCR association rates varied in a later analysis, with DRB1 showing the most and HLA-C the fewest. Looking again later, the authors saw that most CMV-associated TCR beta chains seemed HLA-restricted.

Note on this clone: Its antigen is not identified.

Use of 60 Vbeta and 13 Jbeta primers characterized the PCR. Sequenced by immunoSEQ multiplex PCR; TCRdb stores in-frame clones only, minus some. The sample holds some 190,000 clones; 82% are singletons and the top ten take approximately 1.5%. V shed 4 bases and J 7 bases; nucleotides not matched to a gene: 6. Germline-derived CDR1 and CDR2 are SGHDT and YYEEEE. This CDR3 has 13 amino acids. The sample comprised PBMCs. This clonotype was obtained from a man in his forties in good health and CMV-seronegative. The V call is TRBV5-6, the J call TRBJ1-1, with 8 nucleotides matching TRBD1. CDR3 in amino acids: CASSPLTGDEAFF. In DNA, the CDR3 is TGTGCCAGCAGCCCCTTGACAGGGGATGAAGCTTTCTTT.